These T cell receptor beta chains were read from a single sample in a study of blood T cells in healthy people across ages. TCRdb passed the 5' RACE reads through MiXCR, listing each CDR3 protein once. Among about 290,000 distinct CDR3 sequences listed, 25% to 30% were seen once. Sequenced material: blood. These receptors were taken from a woman aged 70 to 79 in good health. Each CDR3 is given without its conserved first and last residue.

cdr3_aa	v_call	j_call
ASSPPGGDSPLH	TRBV28	TRBJ1-6
ASSLDGGSSPLH	TRBV12-3/TRBV12-4	TRBJ1-6
ASSPLSTSGAYNEQF	TRBV18	TRBJ2-1
ASSSPGLEAF	TRBV5-1	TRBJ1-1
ASSPPTGGSNTEAF	TRBV18	TRBJ1-1
ASSESRNSPGAF	TRBV10-1	TRBJ1-1
SARDWASGSDEQI	TRBV20-1	TRBJ2-1
SARTTVGPKNIQY	TRBV20-1	TRBJ2-4
ASSLGGTSPNEQF	TRBV5-1	TRBJ2-1
ASSVFQINSPLH	TRBV12-3/TRBV12-4	TRBJ1-6
ASSRIRPEGIYEQY	TRBV27	TRBJ2-7
ASTPTGGYSEQY	TRBV12-3/TRBV12-4	TRBJ2-7
SARRGETGTTDTQY	TRBV20-1	TRBJ2-3
ASSLAVGQGN	TRBV5-1	TRBJ2-6
SAGTGVAEAF	TRBV29-1	TRBJ1-1
ASSLATSGKETQY	TRBV5-1	TRBJ2-5
SVRSGTGVYNEQF	TRBV29-1	TRBJ2-1
ASSVGQNQETQY	TRBV9	TRBJ2-5
AISEGQGQPQH	TRBV10-3	TRBJ1-5
ATRDRNFADTQY	TRBV28	TRBJ2-3
ASSYFGGLIEAF	TRBV6-5	TRBJ1-1